The clone carrying this T cell receptor (beta chain) appeared a few times. Antigen specificity is unknown. The protocol attached unique molecular identifiers to individual cDNA molecules. A single record per CDR3 protein comes from TCRdb applying MiXCR to the 5' RACE reads. The table has some 70,000 distinct CDR3 sequences, 10% to 15% seen once; the top ten hold approximately 4%. The junction had 6 bases not matched to a gene; V was cut back by 3 bases and J by 6 bases. The germline V gene encodes CDR1 SGHRS and CDR2 YFSETQ. The CDR3 spans 15 residues. The sample comes from a study of early T cells in non-severe SARS-CoV-2 infection. Across the whole study: Bulk RNA isolated from unsorted whole blood underwent sequencing; chains were not paired.

Broader study findings: VDJdb-based annotation leaned toward anti-spike CD8 responses and missed private and CD4 specificities.

Material for sequencing was whole blood. This clonotype originated in an adult who was a healthcare worker with PCR-confirmed SARS-CoV-2 infection or an uninfected control (not recorded which). This chain uses TRBV5-1 with TRBJ2-1; TRBD1 matches at 10 bases. Written as DNA, the CDR3 is TGCGCCAGCAGCTACGGGACAGGGGTCGCCAATGAGCAGTTCTTC. Translated, it gives CASSYGTGVANEQFF.